A selection of T cell receptor beta chains follows, all from one sample in a study of early T cells in non-severe SARS-CoV-2 infection. TCRdb processed the 5' RACE reads anew with MiXCR; each CDR3 protein has one entry. The top ten clones hold around 8% of a sample with 90,000 to 120,000 distinct CDR3 sequences, approximately 10% of them seen once. The material sequenced was whole blood. The origin of the receptors is an adult who was a healthcare worker with PCR-confirmed SARS-CoV-2 infection or an uninfected control (not recorded which). Each CDR3 is given with its conserved first and last residue. D genes are given only for firm matches. Size values are once, few and many counts, or a class for expanded clones, and some rows have none.

size: few; D: -; J: TRBJ2-2; V: TRBV18; DNA: TGTGCCAGCTCACTGGCGGGCCAGGAGAACACCGGGGAGCTGTTTTTT; CDR3: CASSLAGQENTGELFF
size: many; D: -; J: TRBJ1-3; V: TRBV27; DNA: TGTGCCAGCAGGGGGCAGGCCTCTGGAAACACCATATATTTT; CDR3: CASRGQASGNTIYF
size: many; D: TRBD1; J: TRBJ2-7; V: TRBV19; DNA: TGTGCCAGTAATCGACAGGGTGGGTACGAGCAGTACTTC; CDR3: CASNRQGGYEQYF
size: few; D: TRBD1; J: TRBJ2-7; V: TRBV15; DNA: TGTGCCACCAGCGCTACAGGGGGACCCTACGAGCAGTACTTC; CDR3: CATSATGGPYEQYF
size: many; D: -; J: TRBJ2-1; V: TRBV12-3/TRBV12-4; DNA: TGTGCCAGCAGTTTAGCGAGGGTGGGTGAGCAGTTCTTC; CDR3: CASSLARVGEQFF
size: few; D: -; J: TRBJ1-2; V: TRBV28; DNA: TGTGCCAGCGGGGTGACTACGGGCTACACCTTC; CDR3: CASGVTTGYTF
size: few; D: -; J: TRBJ2-1; V: TRBV7-9; DNA: TGTGCCAGCAGCAGCCGAGAGGTATATTACTACAATGAGCAGTTCTTC; CDR3: CASSSREVYYYNEQFF
size: many; D: -; J: TRBJ2-2; V: TRBV4-2; DNA: TGTGCCAGCAGCCAAGGACAAAACACCGGGGAGCTGTTTTTT; CDR3: CASSQGQNTGELFF
size: few; D: -; J: TRBJ2-4; V: TRBV6-5; DNA: TGTGCCAGCAGTTACAAAACTAGTACGGGCGCCATTCAGTACTTC; CDR3: CASSYKTSTGAIQYF
size: few; D: -; J: TRBJ2-2; V: TRBV7-7; DNA: TGTGCCAGCAGCCGCACAGAAGGCTTGAACACCGGGGAGCTGTTTTTT; CDR3: CASSRTEGLNTGELFF
size: many; D: -; J: TRBJ1-2; V: TRBV28; DNA: TGTGCCAGCAGTTCGCCGTCAGCGAGAGCTAACTATGGCTACACCTTC; CDR3: CASSSPSARANYGYTF
size: many; D: -; J: TRBJ2-2; V: TRBV9; DNA: TGTGCCAGCAGCGTAAGGCAGGACCCTAACACCGGGGAGCTGTTTTTT; CDR3: CASSVRQDPNTGELFF
size: many; D: TRBD1; J: TRBJ2-2; V: TRBV7-2; DNA: TGTGCCAGCAGCTTAAGGGGGACAGTCACCGGGGAGCTGTTTTTT; CDR3: CASSLRGTVTGELFF
size: few; D: TRBD1; J: TRBJ1-2; V: TRBV12-3/TRBV12-4; DNA: TGTGCCAGCAGCACAGGGGTCCGTAACTATGGCTACACCTTC; CDR3: CASSTGVRNYGYTF
size: many; D: -; J: TRBJ1-1; V: TRBV7-9; DNA: TGTGCCAGCAGCCAGAACACTGAAGCTTTCTTT; CDR3: CASSQNTEAFF
size: many; D: -; J: TRBJ2-2; V: TRBV27; DNA: TGTGCCAGCAGTTTAGATCTACACACCGGGGAGCTGTTTTTT; CDR3: CASSLDLHTGELFF
size: many; D: TRBD2; J: TRBJ2-3; V: TRBV3-1; DNA: TGTGCCAGCAGCCAACTGTACCTAGCGGGAGTCACAGATACGCAGTATTTT; CDR3: CASSQLYLAGVTDTQYF
size: -; D: -; J: TRBJ2-7; V: TRBV28; DNA: TGTGCCAGCAGTTTGGGGGAGGTTCCCTCCTACGAGCAGTACTTC; CDR3: CASSLGEVPSYEQYF
size: many; D: -; J: TRBJ2-2; V: TRBV5-6; DNA: TGTGCCAGCAGCCCCCCCCGAAGTGGGGACAACACCGGGGAGCTGTTTTTT; CDR3: CASSPPRSGDNTGELFF
size: -; D: TRBD1; J: TRBJ1-5; V: TRBV20-1; DNA: TGCAGTGCTGTTGGGACAGGGTCTCGCAATCAGCCCCAGCATTTT; CDR3: CSAVGTGSRNQPQHF
size: few; D: -; J: TRBJ1-1; V: TRBV20-1; DNA: TGCAGTGCTAGAGATTTGGCGGGCATGAACACTGAAGCTTTCTTT; CDR3: CSARDLAGMNTEAFF
size: -; D: -; J: TRBJ2-7; V: TRBV5-1; DNA: TGCGCCAGCAGCTTGGATGGCCGGCGGGACGAGCAGTACTTC; CDR3: CASSLDGRRDEQYF
size: many; D: -; J: TRBJ1-5; V: TRBV25-1; DNA: TGTGCCAGCAGTCTCGACAGCCGGGTGGGTGTTAGGAATCAGCCCCAGCATTTT; CDR3: CASSLDSRVGVRNQPQHF
size: -; D: -; J: TRBJ2-6; V: TRBV5-6; DNA: TGTGCCAGCAGCTTGGGGGCCAGGGACCCTGGGGCCAACGTCCTGACTTTC; CDR3: CASSLGARDPGANVLTF
size: few; D: TRBD2; J: TRBJ2-3; V: TRBV27; DNA: TGTGCCAGCGCTCTCTTAACTAGCGGCACAGATACGCAGTATTTT; CDR3: CASALLTSGTDTQYF
size: few; D: TRBD1; J: TRBJ2-7; V: TRBV5-1; DNA: TGCGCCAGCAGCGTCAACAGGGGACGCGAGCAGTACTTC; CDR3: CASSVNRGREQYF
size: -; D: -; J: TRBJ2-7; V: TRBV6-2/TRBV6-3; DNA: TGTGCCAGCAGTTACCCCGGGACGGCCGAGCAGTACTTC; CDR3: CASSYPGTAEQYF
size: many; D: TRBD2; J: TRBJ2-1; V: TRBV7-3; DNA: TGTGCCAGCACCCCAGCGGGAGGCTCCTACAATGAGCAGTTCTTC; CDR3: CASTPAGGSYNEQFF
size: many; D: -; J: TRBJ2-3; V: TRBV5-4; DNA: TGTGCCAGCAGCTTGGCAGCGCCGCGACACACAGATACGCAGTATTTT; CDR3: CASSLAAPRHTDTQYF
size: few; D: -; J: TRBJ2-1; V: TRBV24-1; DNA: TGTGCCACCAGTGGAGGTAATGAGCAGTTCTTC; CDR3: CATSGGNEQFF
size: -; D: -; J: TRBJ1-4; V: TRBV6-1; DNA: TGTGCCAGCAGTGAAGCGATCAAAAATGAAAAACTGTTTTTT; CDR3: CASSEAIKNEKLFF
size: few; D: -; J: TRBJ2-7; V: TRBV27; DNA: TGTGCCAGCAGCCCCTTTTACGAGCAGTACTTC; CDR3: CASSPFYEQYF
size: many; D: -; J: TRBJ2-7; V: TRBV27; DNA: TGTGCCAGCGGTGTAGGGGGAGGGCCCTACGAGCAGTACTTC; CDR3: CASGVGGGPYEQYF
size: many; D: -; J: TRBJ2-4; V: TRBV13; DNA: TGTGCCAGCAGCCCCAGGGGTATGAGGGCGAGGAAAGACATTCAGTACTTC; CDR3: CASSPRGMRARKDIQYF
size: many; D: -; J: TRBJ2-5; V: TRBV7-8; DNA: TGTGCCAGCAGCTTAGTTGGCCAGCTAACAGAGACCCAGTACTTC; CDR3: CASSLVGQLTETQYF
size: -; D: -; J: TRBJ2-1; V: TRBV18; DNA: TGTGCCAGCTCACCACAGGGAGCCGCCGGCAATGAGCAGTTCTTC; CDR3: CASSPQGAAGNEQFF
size: many; D: -; J: TRBJ2-1; V: TRBV21-1; DNA: TGTGCCAGCTCGACTCTGCGTGAGCAGTTCTTC; CDR3: CASSTLREQFF
size: many; D: TRBD1; J: TRBJ1-1; V: TRBV20-1; DNA: TGCAGTGCTCTCAACAGGGGGTTACCCAATCTGAACACTGAAGCTTTCTTT; CDR3: CSALNRGLPNLNTEAFF
size: few; D: -; J: TRBJ2-5; V: TRBV15; DNA: TGTGCCACCACCTGGGAGGGGGGTAGGACCCAGTACTTC; CDR3: CATTWEGGRTQYF
size: many; D: TRBD2; J: TRBJ2-7; V: TRBV6-6; DNA: TGTGCCAGCTTACGGACTAGCGGGTCCGAGCAGTACTTC; CDR3: CASLRTSGSEQYF
size: -; D: -; J: TRBJ2-7; V: TRBV6-2/TRBV6-3; DNA: TGTGCCAGCAGTTACCCCCGAGGAACCTACGAGCAGTACTTC; CDR3: CASSYPRGTYEQYF
size: -; D: -; J: TRBJ2-3; V: TRBV6-4; DNA: TGTGCCAGCAGTGCAGGGGGCACAGATACGCAGTATTTT; CDR3: CASSAGGTDTQYF
size: few; D: -; J: TRBJ1-2; V: TRBV7-9; DNA: TGTGCCAGCAGCTTAGTTACAGGGAAAGGAGGCTACACCTTC; CDR3: CASSLVTGKGGYTF
size: few; D: -; J: TRBJ1-5; V: TRBV19; DNA: TGTGCCATTCATCTATTTTGGAGCAATCAGCCCCAGCATTTT; CDR3: CAIHLFWSNQPQHF
size: -; D: TRBD1; J: TRBJ1-5; V: TRBV18; DNA: TGTGCCAGCTCACCGGGGGACAGGGAACGGCCCCAGCATTTT; CDR3: CASSPGDRERPQHF
size: -; D: TRBD2; J: TRBJ2-1; V: TRBV6-2/TRBV6-3; DNA: TGTGCCAGCAGCCTCCGACAGCGGGGTTACAATGAGCAGTTCTTC; CDR3: CASSLRQRGYNEQFF
size: many; D: -; J: TRBJ2-7; V: TRBV6-2/TRBV6-3; DNA: TGTGCCAGCAGTTACCTCTCAGGCTCATACCCTTCTAACGAGCAGTACTTC; CDR3: CASSYLSGSYPSNEQYF
size: many; D: -; J: TRBJ1-1; V: TRBV6-5; DNA: TGTGCCAGCAGTTACTCGAATCGGGTTTTTGATGAAGCTTTCTTT; CDR3: CASSYSNRVFDEAFF
size: many; D: -; J: TRBJ2-5; V: TRBV3-1; DNA: TGTGCCAGCAGCTCGGTAGAGGGAGGGACCCAGTACTTC; CDR3: CASSSVEGGTQYF
size: many; D: TRBD2; J: TRBJ2-1; V: TRBV2; DNA: TGTGCCTCTGGGGGACTAGTCTCCTACAATGAGCAGTTCTTC; CDR3: CASGGLVSYNEQFF
size: few; D: TRBD1; J: TRBJ1-5; V: TRBV27; DNA: TGTGCCAGCAGCAGTGGGACAGGGGGTCATCAGCCCCAGCATTTT; CDR3: CASSSGTGGHQPQHF
size: many; D: -; J: TRBJ2-5; V: TRBV14; DNA: TGTGCCAGCAGCCGACCAGAAGAGACCCAGTACTTC; CDR3: CASSRPEETQYF
size: many; D: -; J: TRBJ1-2; V: TRBV5-1; DNA: TGCGCCAGCAGCTTGGGAGGGGCGGAAGGCTACACCTTC; CDR3: CASSLGGAEGYTF
size: many; D: -; J: TRBJ2-2; V: TRBV7-9; DNA: TGTGCCAGCAGCTCACAGCGGAATTCGAACACCGGGGAGCTGTTTTTT; CDR3: CASSSQRNSNTGELFF
size: few; D: -; J: TRBJ1-2; V: TRBV7-2; DNA: TGTGCCAGCAGCTTAGTGGGAGACGGAGTCTTATTTTACACCTTC; CDR3: CASSLVGDGVLFYTF